These 32 T cell receptor beta chains share one sample of origin, sequenced in a study of T cell responses to AZD1222 COVID-19 vaccine. The protocol was immunoSEQ multiplex PCR, while the TCRdb copy is restricted to in-frame clones and leaves out a portion. The sample lists approximately 98,000 clones; just over 85% were seen once. Specimen: peripheral blood, collected on day 0 of AZD1222 vaccination. These receptors came from an adult in good health.

The V gene is TRBV19, the J gene TRBJ1-6, with 7 positions matching TRBD1. Germline lookup yields CDR1 LNHDA and CDR2 SQIVND (reference sequence). The CDR3 is 15 amino acids. Trimming cost V 9 bases and J 0 bases; bases outside gene matches: 5. In nucleotides, the CDR3 is TGTGCCAGCAGACAGGGTAGCTCCTATAATTCACCCCTCCACTTT. Translation gives CASRQGSSYNSPLHF.

The V call is TRBV4-2, the J call TRBJ1-2; TRBD1 matches at 9 bases. This CDR3 is 15 amino acids long. Germline V lookup: CDR1 LGHNA, CDR2 YNFKEQ. With 0 bases clipped from V and 8 bases from J, the junction kept 7 bases outside the gene matches. The CDR3 nucleotides are TGTGCCAGCAGCCAAGACCCCGACAGGGGGGGAGGCTACACCTTC. This codes for CASSQDPDRGGGYTF.

This clone has a single count. The chain joins TRBV28 to TRBJ1-1; 11 bases align to TRBD1. J was trimmed by 4 bases and V by 6 bases; bases with no gene match: 16. The CDR3 is 18 amino acids. CDR1 is MDHEN, CDR2 SYDVKM, per germline. The DNA of the CDR3 is TGTGCCAGCAGCCGACCCCGGGACAGGGGGTTCCTTTTCACTGAAGCTTTCTTT. It codes for CASSRPRDRGFLFTEAFF.

The rearrangement uses TRBV5-1 and TRBJ1-1, with D unclear. CDR3 length: 14 residues. Trimming pared 1 base from V and 0 bases from J, leaving 7 bases between. Germline V gene data show CDR1 as SGHRS and CDR2 as YFSETQ. CDR3 protein: CASSLNTVNTEAFF. The CDR3 nucleotides are TGCGCCAGCAGCTTGAACACCGTGAACACTGAAGCTTTCTTT. Looking up the rest from reference TRBV5-1 and TRBJ1-1 gives the full variable domain: KAGVTQTPRYLIKTRGQQVTLSCSPISGHRSVSWYQQTPGQGLQFLFEYFSETQRNKGNFPGRFSGRQFSNSRSEMNVSTLELGDSALYLCASSLNTVNTEAFFGQGTRLTVV.

The chain is built from TRBV28 and TRBJ1-5; D ambiguous. The V gene lost 2 bases and the J gene lost 5 bases, with 4 bases spanning the gap. The germline V gene encodes CDR1 MDHEN and CDR2 SYDVKM. The CDR3 extends over 12 amino acids. CDR3 sequence: CASSLEYQPQHF. CDR3 bases: TGTGCCAGCAGTTTAGAGTATCAGCCCCAGCATTTT.

The chain employs TRBV5-3 and TRBJ1-2; no clear D gene. TRBV5-3 is assigned to the ORF class and has an uncertain function. The CDR3 runs to 15 residues. V gave up 0 bases and J gave up 4 bases, with 13 bases separating them. In DNA form, the CDR3 reads TGTGCCAGAAGCTTGGGGAGGGAGGATGGCTATGGCTACACCTTC. The encoded protein is CARSLGREDGYGYTF.

The chain couples TRBV11-2 to TRBJ1-6, with 7 positions matching TRBD1. Germline loops: CDR1 SGHAT, CDR2 FQNNGV. Trimming cost V 2 bases and J 10 bases; bases outside gene matches: 5. CDR3 size: 14 residues. This CDR3 reads CASSLRDSRSPLHF. CDR3 nucleotide sequence: TGTGCCAGCAGCTTACGGGACAGCCGGTCACCCCTCCACTTT.

The chain joins TRBV2 to TRBJ2-7; 8 bases are a match to TRBD1. Trimming removed 5 bases from V and 2 bases from J; junction bases left unmatched: 5. CDR3 length: 14 residues. Germline CDR1 reads SNHLY; CDR2 reads FYNNEI. DNA for the CDR3: TGTGCCAGCAGTTATCAGGGGGCGACCTACGAGCAGTACTTC. Translated: CASSYQGATYEQYF.

In its sample, this clone was seen a few times. The V and J genes are TRBV7-2 and TRBJ1-1; D not certain. The V gene lost 1 base and the J gene lost 6 bases, with 9 bases spanning the gap. Germline CDR1 and CDR2: SGHTA and FQGNSA. There are 13 residues in the CDR3. The CDR3 region is CASSLEPGAEAFF. CDR3 in DNA: TGTGCCAGCAGCTTAGAACCCGGCGCTGAAGCTTTCTTT.

This sequence joins TRBV11-2 and TRBJ2-3; D possibly corresponds to TRBD2 (7 bases). Germline V CDR1 and CDR2: SGHAT, FQNNGV. The CDR3 has 17 residues. V was cut by 0 bases and J by 0 bases, with 13 bases left in between. The CDR3 sequence is CASSLDLAGASTDTQYF. Here the CDR3 DNA reads TGTGCCAGCAGCTTAGATCTGGCGGGGGCCAGCACAGATACGCAGTATTTT.

This clone was seen only a few times. The rearrangement joins TRBV14 to TRBJ1-2; D ambiguous. The CDR3 length is 12 residues. Trimming stripped 5 bases from V and 2 bases from J, with 6 bases between. From germline, CDR1 is SGHDN and CDR2 FVKESK. This CDR3 reads CASSSGNYGYTF. The CDR3 DNA is TGTGCCAGCAGCTCCGGGAACTATGGCTACACCTTC.

V usage is TRBV5-1 and J usage is TRBJ1-3, with D possibly matching TRBD1 (5 bases). V was clipped by 2 bases and J by 0 bases, with 6 bases between them. The CDR3 covers 14 residues. Germline CDR1 reads SGHRS; CDR2 reads YFSETQ. CDR3 protein: CASSLQDSGNTIYF. CDR3 in DNA: TGCGCCAGCAGCTTACAGGACTCTGGAAACACCATATATTTT.

V and J are TRBV11-2 and TRBJ1-1, with D uncertain. CDR3 length: 15 amino acids. V lost 2 bases, J lost 1 base, and 11 bases lay in between. From germline, CDR1 is SGHAT and CDR2 FQNNGV. The CDR3 coding sequence is TGTGCCAGCAGCTTACCCCTGGGCAGGAACACTGAAGCTTTCTTT. It encodes CASSLPLGRNTEAFF.

The chain joins TRBV6-6 to TRBJ2-1; 8 bases are shared with TRBD2. This CDR3 has 14 residues. V shed 5 bases, J shed 6 bases, and the junction held 6 bases outside the gene matches. The germline gives CDR1 MNHNY, CDR2 SVGAGI (reference sequence). The DNA for the CDR3 is TGTGCCAGCAGTGTTCCGGGACTAGGCAATGAGCAGTTCTTC. Its translation is CASSVPGLGNEQFF.

V is TRBV2 and J is TRBJ2-1; 9 nucleotides line up with TRBD2. CDR3 length equals 16 residues. After removal of 6 bases from V and 1 base from J, the junction contained 7 bases not matched to a gene. Germline V lookup: CDR1 SNHLY, CDR2 FYNNEI. CDR3 amino acids: CASSNLLAGSYNEQFF. The CDR3 region has the DNA TGTGCCAGCAGCAACCTTCTAGCGGGGTCCTACAATGAGCAGTTCTTC.

The rearrangement uses TRBV27 and TRBJ1-4; 7 bases agree with TRBD1. This CDR3 spans 12 amino acids. The trim removed 5 bases at V and 8 bases at J, leaving 2 bases unmatched. The V gene's germline CDR1 is MNHEY and CDR2 SMNVEV (reference sequence). This chain's CDR3 is CASSRTGEKLFF. In DNA form, the CDR3 reads TGTGCCAGCAGTCGGACAGGAGAAAAACTGTTTTTT.

The chain has TRBV28 and TRBJ1-4; 7 bases align to TRBD1. Looked up from germline, CDR1 is MDHEN and CDR2 is SYDVKM. The junction had 6 bases not matched to a gene; V was cut back by 4 bases and J by 4 bases. CDR3 length: 15 amino acids. CDR3 sequence reads: CASSSGGSLNEKLFF. The CDR3 region has the DNA TGTGCCAGCAGTTCAGGGGGATCCCTTAATGAAAAACTGTTTTTT.

The chain employs TRBV18 and TRBJ1-2; D uncertain. This CDR3 comprises 13 residues. V lost 5 bases to trimming and J lost 6 bases, with 13 bases between them. Germline CDR1 and CDR2: KGHSH and LQKENI. The CDR3 nucleotides read TGTGCCAGCTCAAGAGCCGTCCTGGATGGCTACACCTTC. Translation gives CASSRAVLDGYTF.

The V gene is TRBV5-1, the J gene TRBJ1-2; D uncertain. CDR3 length: 14 amino acids. V was cut by 3 bases and J by 4 bases, with 13 bases left in between. Per germline, CDR1 SGHRS and CDR2 YFSETQ. The chain's CDR3 is CASSSHPGGYGYTF. Written as DNA, the CDR3 is TGCGCCAGCAGCTCACACCCAGGAGGCTATGGCTACACCTTC.

The gene calls are TRBV7-2 and TRBJ2-3; 7 positions agree with TRBD2. CDR1 SGHTA and CDR2 FQGNSA come from the germline V gene. The junction had 9 bases not matched to a gene; V was cut back by 6 bases and J by 0 bases. The CDR3 is made up of 16 amino acids. The CDR3 sequence: CASSAQTGGSTDTQYF. The CDR3 region has the DNA TGTGCCAGCAGTGCACAAACCGGGGGGAGCACAGATACGCAGTATTTT. Based on the CDR3 plus reference TRBV7-2 and TRBJ2-3, the full variable domain is GAGVSQSPSNKVTEKGKDVELRCDPISGHTALYWYRQSLGQGLEFLIYFQGNSAPDKSGLPSDRFSAERTGGSVSTLTIQRTQQEDSAVYLCASSAQTGGSTDTQYFGPGTRLTVL.

The V gene is TRBV6-2 or TRBV6-3, the J gene TRBJ2-5, with TRBD2 as a possible D gene (7 bases). The CDR3 runs to 17 residues. V was trimmed by 5 bases and J by 4 bases, leaving 23 bases between them. Looked up from germline, CDR1 is MNHEY and CDR2 is SVGEGT. The CDR3 loop is CASSLSARMRGPETQYF. CDR3 DNA sequence: TGTGCCAGCAGTCTCTCCGCAAGGATGCGGGGGCCAGAGACCCAGTACTTC.

The CDR3 nucleotides are TGTGCCAGCAGTTCCGGACAGTTCTTCCCCAATGAAAAACTGTTTTTT. This translates into CASSSGQFFPNEKLFF. The chain recombines TRBV6-5 with TRBJ1-4; possible D gene TRBD1, 6 bases. Deletions cut 4 bases from V and 5 bases from J, with 17 bases between. Germline V gives CDR1 MNHEY, CDR2 SVGAGI. This CDR3 has 16 residues.

CDR3: CASSLTEANYGYTF. CDR3 coding DNA: TGTGCCAGCAGTTTAACAGAAGCTAACTATGGCTACACCTTC. V is TRBV27 and J is TRBJ1-2; D is unclear. In germline, CDR1 is MNHEY, CDR2 SMNVEV (reference sequence). The ends were cut back, 2 bases at V and 0 bases at J, with 7 bases in the middle. The CDR3 extends over 14 amino acids.

The chain joins TRBV3-1 (or the pseudogene TRBV3-2) to TRBJ1-1; 8 bases align to TRBD1. The V segment lost 5 bases and the J segment 1 base; nucleotides outside the gene matches: 3. CDR1 is LGHDT and CDR2 is YNNKEL in the germline V gene (reference sequence). The CDR3 contains 14 residues. This chain's CDR3 is CASSSGQGNTEAFF. The CDR3, as DNA: TGTGCCAGCAGCTCCGGACAGGGGAACACTGAAGCTTTCTTT.

This clone was seen more than once but under ten times. The chain uses TRBV2 and TRBJ1-2, with a possible D match to TRBD1 (5 bases). The germline gives CDR1 SNHLY, CDR2 FYNNEI. The CDR3 sequence is 16 residues long. Trimming removed 6 bases at V and 4 bases at J, with 21 bases between. CDR3 DNA sequence: TGTGCCAGCAGCCTACCGGGACCCAATAGGGTCTATGGCTACACCTTC. Protein: CASSLPGPNRVYGYTF.

CDR3 loop: CASRPVGGGWTQYF. DNA of the CDR3: TGTGCCAGCAGGCCTGTCGGGGGGGGGTGGACCCAGTACTTC. V is TRBV6-6 and J is TRBJ2-5, with 8 bases identical to TRBD2. This CDR3 comprises 14 residues. J lost 7 bases, V lost 6 bases, and 10 bases had no gene match. The germline V gene encodes CDR1 MNHNY and CDR2 SVGAGI (reference sequence).

J is TRBJ2-4 and V is TRBV5-6, with 7 bases identical to TRBD2. The length of the CDR3 is 14 residues. The germline V gene has CDR1 SGHDT and CDR2 YYEEEE. V lost 6 bases to trimming and J lost 7 bases; unmatched junction nucleotides: 10. Here the CDR3 DNA reads TGTGCCAGCACGGACGCGGGGGTCCTTAACATTCAGTACTTC. It codes for CASTDAGVLNIQYF.

This sequence joins TRBV29-1 and TRBJ2-7; 10 nucleotides align to TRBD1. Trimming cost V 4 bases and J 2 bases; bases outside gene matches: 2. CDR1 is SQVTM, CDR2 ANQGSEA, per germline. The CDR3 length is 13 residues. The CDR3 sequence is CSVGGTGAYEQYF. The CDR3 DNA follows: TGCAGCGTTGGCGGGACAGGGGCCTACGAGCAGTACTTC.

The CDR3 spells CASSDLGNAETQYF. The CDR3 DNA reads as TGTGCCAGCAGTGACTTGGGGAATGCAGAGACCCAGTACTTC. The chain carries TRBV25-1 and TRBJ2-5, with D unclear. V lost 3 bases, J lost 4 bases, and 12 bases lay in between. Looked up from germline, CDR1 is MGHDK and CDR2 is SYGVNS. The CDR3 totals 14 residues.

V and J are TRBV5-5 and TRBJ1-6; maybe TRBD1 (5 bases). CDR1 SGHKS and CDR2 YYEKEE come from the germline V gene (reference sequence). Trimming took off 4 bases at V and 4 bases at J, with 15 bases between the two ends. The CDR3 extends over 16 amino acids. The CDR3 DNA follows: TGTGCCAGCAGCGTGGGCCCGGGGACGTATAATTCACCCCTCCACTTT. Protein sequence: CASSVGPGTYNSPLHF.

The chain employs TRBV28 and TRBJ1-2; D might be TRBD1 (5 bases). This CDR3 is 16 amino acids long. The germline V gene has CDR1 MDHEN and CDR2 SYDVKM. V was clipped by 6 bases and J by 0 bases, with 17 bases between them. This chain's CDR3 is CASSLGAMGANYGYTF. CDR3 nucleotides: TGTGCCAGCAGCCTAGGGGCAATGGGGGCTAACTATGGCTACACCTTC.

The J gene is TRBJ2-7, the V gene TRBV7-7; the D gene is possibly TRBD1 (6 bases). The V and J ends lost 5 bases and 5 bases respectively, with 19 bases between them. Germline CDR1 SSHAT, CDR2 FNYEAQ (reference sequence). The length of the CDR3 is 15 residues. The CDR3 sequence: CASSTRTAEPDEQYF. CDR3 bases: TGTGCCAGCAGCACTCGGACAGCGGAGCCGGACGAGCAGTACTTC.